A selection of T cell receptor beta chains follows, all from one sample in a study of pediatric ulcerative colitis. The table came from immunoSEQ multiplex PCR; TCRdb's copy has only in-frame clones and leaves some out. The data show over 10,000 clones, about 74% seen once. Sequencing was carried out using gut tissue. These receptors all come from a boy younger than 18 who was a control in a study of pediatric ulcerative colitis. CDR3s include the opening cysteine and the closing phenylalanine or tryptophan.

CDR3 protein: CASSPRGPPSEQYF
V gene: TRBV18
J gene: TRBJ2-7

CDR3 protein: CASSDWGEVDEKLFF
V gene: TRBV6-1
J gene: TRBJ1-4

CDR3 protein: CARTRGGSEAFF
V gene: TRBV30
J gene: TRBJ1-1

CDR3 protein: CASSRGQGAPYEQYF
V gene: TRBV11-1
J gene: TRBJ2-7

CDR3 protein: CSAARAGGPISYNEQFF
V gene: TRBV29-1
J gene: TRBJ2-1

CDR3 protein: CASSQVGTGESWYTQYF
V gene: TRBV4-2
J gene: TRBJ2-3

CDR3 protein: CAWSVKGNQPQHF
V gene: TRBV30
J gene: TRBJ1-5

CDR3 protein: CASLRRSPGQGVTGELFF
V gene: TRBV19
J gene: TRBJ2-2

CDR3 protein: CASSPGLGTGELFF
V gene: TRBV6-5
J gene: TRBJ2-2

CDR3 protein: CASSLSNLPPVEQYF
V gene: TRBV27
J gene: TRBJ2-7

CDR3 protein: CASGPGLADDLDTQYF
V gene: TRBV12-5
J gene: TRBJ2-3

CDR3 protein: CASSTGGLSTDTQYF
V gene: TRBV19
J gene: TRBJ2-3

CDR3 protein: CASSINLRGEQFF
V gene: TRBV19
J gene: TRBJ2-1

CDR3 protein: CASSLELGTDTQYF
V gene: TRBV5-1
J gene: TRBJ2-3

CDR3 protein: CASSLRAGNTGELFF
V gene: TRBV7-2
J gene: TRBJ2-2

CDR3 protein: CASSSAGRYEAFF
V gene: TRBV9
J gene: TRBJ1-1

CDR3 protein: CASSGTAGFSYEQYF
V gene: TRBV5-4
J gene: TRBJ2-7

CDR3 protein: CSVAYTENIQYF
V gene: TRBV29-1
J gene: TRBJ2-4

CDR3 protein: CASIAGIANTGELFF
V gene: TRBV2
J gene: TRBJ2-2

CDR3 protein: CASGSEGGRGYTF
V gene: TRBV12-5
J gene: TRBJ1-2

CDR3 protein: CASSTGTSGSVDTQYF
V gene: TRBV19
J gene: TRBJ2-3

CDR3 protein: CASRKEPDRGKGGRSYNEQFF
V gene: TRBV5-1
J gene: TRBJ2-1

CDR3 protein: CASSPLLGTKFTDTQYF
V gene: TRBV7-3
J gene: TRBJ2-3

CDR3 protein: CASSYKMTGAYNEQFF
V gene: TRBV6-5
J gene: TRBJ2-1

CDR3 protein: CAWSGTSGSGGIYNEQFF
V gene: TRBV30
J gene: TRBJ2-1

CDR3 protein: CASRRTGDEQFF
V gene: TRBV5-1
J gene: TRBJ2-1

CDR3 protein: CASSTPANTEAFF
V gene: TRBV4-2
J gene: TRBJ1-1

CDR3 protein: CASSQDRTGINRKLFF
V gene: TRBV4-1
J gene: TRBJ1-4

CDR3 protein: CASSIVGLNEQFF
V gene: TRBV19
J gene: TRBJ2-1

CDR3 protein: CASSMRRGRTGELFF
V gene: TRBV19
J gene: TRBJ2-2

CDR3 protein: CASSQDQLGRFIEKLFF
V gene: TRBV4-2
J gene: TRBJ1-4

CDR3 protein: CSVESQGTGEQYF
V gene: TRBV29-1
J gene: TRBJ2-7

CDR3 protein: CASSQDTNKAFF
V gene: TRBV4-2
J gene: TRBJ1-1

CDR3 protein: CASSPPRGANYGYTF
V gene: TRBV7-8
J gene: TRBJ1-2

CDR3 protein: CASSSQGSNYGYTF
V gene: TRBV19
J gene: TRBJ1-2

CDR3 protein: CASSPRGSHGYTF
V gene: TRBV6-5
J gene: TRBJ1-2

CDR3 protein: CAWTLGAGVNEQYF
V gene: TRBV30
J gene: TRBJ2-7

CDR3 protein: CASSFNGNEQFF
V gene: TRBV11-3
J gene: TRBJ2-1

CDR3 protein: CASSLTSGSYNEQFF
V gene: TRBV5-1
J gene: TRBJ2-1

CDR3 protein: CASSEDNTGELFF
V gene: TRBV6-4
J gene: TRBJ2-2

CDR3 protein: CSVDESGGFGEQFF
V gene: TRBV29-1
J gene: TRBJ2-1

CDR3 protein: CASSTRDYQIYNEQFF
V gene: TRBV7-9
J gene: TRBJ2-1

CDR3 protein: CASSVDPQGQYQETQYF
V gene: TRBV25-1
J gene: TRBJ2-5

CDR3 protein: CASSLSDRSPAFF
V gene: TRBV7-9
J gene: TRBJ1-1

CDR3 protein: CASSLVEGSSYGYTF
V gene: TRBV7-9
J gene: TRBJ1-2

CDR3 protein: CASSMVSQPQHF
V gene: TRBV19
J gene: TRBJ1-5

CDR3 protein: CASSEGQGAAGNTIYF
V gene: TRBV9
J gene: TRBJ1-3

CDR3 protein: CAWSPPWGVSGDEQFF
V gene: TRBV30
J gene: TRBJ2-1

CDR3 protein: CASSRPGTSGYNEQFF
V gene: TRBV4-2
J gene: TRBJ2-1